Shown below are 16 T cell receptor beta chains from a single sample sequenced in a study of T cell changes during pregnancy in multiple sclerosis. Method: immunoSEQ multiplex PCR; TCRdb's copy keeps in-frame clones and lacks some. The sample comprises about 68,000 clones, 92% of which are singletons, and more than 1.1% rests with the top ten. The material sequenced was peripheral blood, taken in the second trimester of pregnancy. The source of these receptors is a female donor in good health, enrolled as a control in a pregnancy study.

V and J are TRBV7-3 and TRBJ2-7, with 8 nucleotides matching TRBD2. Germline loops: CDR1 SGHTA, CDR2 FQGTGA. This CDR3 contains 15 residues. The V and J ends lost 3 bases and 1 base, in that order; junction bases with no gene match: 5. This CDR3 is CASSLGSGVSYEQYF. The CDR3 coding sequence is TGTGCCAGCAGCTTGGGTAGCGGGGTTTCCTACGAGCAGTACTTC. The whole variable domain, remainder taken from reference TRBV7-3 and TRBJ2-7, is GAGVSQTPSNKVTEKGKYVELRCDPISGHTALYWYRQSLGQGPEFLIYFQGTGAADDSGLPNDRFFAVRPEGSVSTLKIQRTERGDSAVYLCASSLGSGVSYEQYFGPGTRLTVT.

The CDR3 is CASRRTGADSNQPQHF. The DNA of the CDR3 is TGTGCCAGCAGACGGACAGGGGCCGATAGCAATCAGCCCCAGCATTTT. J is TRBJ1-5 and V is TRBV2; 9 bases agree with TRBD1. Germline loops: CDR1 SNHLY, CDR2 FYNNEI. This CDR3 spans 16 amino acids. Losses at the gene ends were 6 bases for V and 0 bases for J; bases not matched to a gene: 6.

V and J are TRBV11-2 and TRBJ2-1; D ambiguous. The CDR3 is 15 residues long. Trimming stripped 5 bases from V and 9 bases from J, with 20 bases between. Looked up from germline, CDR1 is SGHAT and CDR2 is FQNNGV. The CDR3 DNA is TGTGCCAGCAGCCTGTTGAGCCCTCTGGTGTCTGAGCAGTTCTTC. Translating it yields CASSLLSPLVSEQFF.

This rearrangement joins TRBV27 to TRBJ2-1; maybe TRBD2 (6 bases). Germline lookup yields CDR1 MNHEY and CDR2 SMNVEV (reference sequence). This CDR3 region has 13 residues. V lost 3 bases to trimming and J lost 7 bases, with 10 bases between them. The CDR3 sequence is CASSLRGENEQFF. CDR3 sequence (DNA): TGTGCCAGCAGTTTGCGGGGAGAGAATGAGCAGTTCTTC.

The count of this clone is one. The V gene is TRBV5-1, the J gene TRBJ2-1; D is possibly TRBD2 (5 bases). V was clipped by 2 bases and J by 5 bases, with 14 bases between them. Germline values: CDR1 SGHRS, CDR2 YFSETQ. The CDR3 sequence is 15 residues long. The chain's CDR3 is CASSFQTTENNEQFF. In DNA form, the CDR3 reads TGCGCCAGCAGCTTCCAGACTACTGAAAACAATGAGCAGTTCTTC.

The genes are TRBV5-1 and TRBJ1-2, with 8 bases fitting TRBD1. The length of the CDR3 is 17 residues. Germline CDR1 reads SGHRS; CDR2 reads YFSETQ. The ends lost 1 base at V and 7 bases at J; junction bases unmatched: 15. CDR3 in amino acids: CASSLSSGGHGARGYTF. In DNA, the CDR3 is TGCGCCAGCAGCTTGTCCTCAGGGGGCCACGGTGCGCGTGGCTACACCTTC.

The CDR3 DNA reads TGTGCCAGCAGGATTGCGGCCGAGAACACTGAAGCTTTCTTT. Its translation: CASRIAAENTEAFF. This chain connects TRBV6-5 to TRBJ1-1; D gene ambiguous. CDR3 length equals 14 residues. The germline V and J ends were trimmed by 6 bases and 1 base, with 12 bases remaining between them. CDR1 is MNHEY and CDR2 is SVGAGI in the germline V gene.

This clone occurred a few times. V gene TRBV5-1 combines with J gene TRBJ1-1; 7 bases are a match to TRBD1. CDR3 length: 14 amino acids. V shed 4 bases and J 1 base; nucleotides not matched to a gene: 4. Germline CDR1 and CDR2: SGHRS and YFSETQ. CDR3 nucleotides: TGCGCCAGCAGCGGGGGACAGCCGAACACTGAAGCTTTCTTT. Translating gives CASSGGQPNTEAFF.

The V call is TRBV5-8, the J call TRBJ2-3; 7 bases match TRBD1. Germline V CDR1 and CDR2: SGHTS, YDEGEE. The V and J ends lost 4 bases and 3 bases, in that order; junction bases with no gene match: 11. CDR3 length: 16 amino acids. The CDR3 loop is CASSRGDRVGTDTQYF. For the CDR3, the DNA is TGTGCCAGCAGCCGTGGTGACAGGGTCGGGACAGATACGCAGTATTTT.

The gene calls are TRBV27 and TRBJ1-5, with 8 bases that match TRBD1. Trimming at V came to 8 bases and at J to 0 bases, leaving 6 bases not matched to a gene. The CDR3 extends over 15 amino acids. Germline V lookup: CDR1 MNHEY, CDR2 SMNVEV (reference sequence). This CDR3 is CASGAGGRSNQPQHF. The CDR3 nucleotides read TGTGCCAGCGGGGCAGGGGGCCGTAGCAATCAGCCCCAGCATTTT.

The chain recombines TRBV14 with TRBJ1-2; 7 nucleotides match TRBD1. CDR1 and CDR2 from the germline V gene are SGHDN and FVKESK. Unmatched junction bases numbered 1, after V lost 8 bases and J lost 4 bases. The CDR3 consists of 11 residues. The DNA of the CDR3 is TGTGCCAGCGGGACAGCCTATGGCTACACCTTC. Its translation is CASGTAYGYTF.

The chain links TRBV7-2 to TRBJ2-7, with 7 bases lining up with TRBD2. The CDR3 length is 16 residues. Unmatched junction bases numbered 8, after V lost 3 bases and J lost 0 bases. CDR1 and CDR2 (germline): SGHTA, FQGNSA. CDR3 sequence: CASSFSGGSVSYEQYF. The CDR3, as DNA: TGTGCCAGCAGCTTCTCCGGCGGGAGCGTCTCCTACGAGCAGTACTTC.

The genes are TRBV11-2 and TRBJ2-5; TRBD1 matches 9 bases. This CDR3 spans 13 amino acids. With 5 bases clipped from V and 7 bases from J, the junction kept 5 bases outside the gene matches. Germline V CDR1 and CDR2: SGHAT, FQNNGV. The chain's CDR3 is CASSRDRVGTQYF. CDR3 nucleotide sequence: TGTGCCAGCAGCCGGGACAGGGTCGGGACCCAGTACTTC.

This clone was recorded only once. The chain uses TRBV29-1 and TRBJ1-2; D unresolved. The CDR3 runs to 11 residues. V shed 6 bases and J shed 4 bases, with 9 bases lying between them. Germline V gene data show CDR1 as SQVTM and CDR2 as ANQGSEA. The CDR3 nucleotides read TGCAGCGTAGACAATCCCTATGGCTACACCTTC. Translating it yields CSVDNPYGYTF.

This chain links TRBV5-1 with TRBJ2-6, with 8 bases matching TRBD1. J gave up 3 bases and V 0 bases, and 11 bases lay outside the gene matches. CDR3 length: 19 amino acids. CDR1 and CDR2 (germline): SGHRS, YFSETQ. The chain's CDR3 is CASSLGLNQGAGGANVLTF. In DNA, the CDR3 is TGCGCCAGCAGCTTGGGCCTAAACCAGGGGGCTGGTGGGGCCAACGTCCTGACTTTC.

The rearrangement uses TRBV15 and TRBJ2-5; 7 bases align to TRBD1. After removal of 0 bases from V and 3 bases from J, the junction contained 1 base not matched to a gene. Germline V gene sequence: CDR1 LNHNV, CDR2 YYDKDF (reference sequence). The CDR3 contains 14 residues. The CDR3 bases are TGTGCCACCAGCAGAGACAGGGGGAAAGAGACCCAGTACTTC. It yields the protein CATSRDRGKETQYF.